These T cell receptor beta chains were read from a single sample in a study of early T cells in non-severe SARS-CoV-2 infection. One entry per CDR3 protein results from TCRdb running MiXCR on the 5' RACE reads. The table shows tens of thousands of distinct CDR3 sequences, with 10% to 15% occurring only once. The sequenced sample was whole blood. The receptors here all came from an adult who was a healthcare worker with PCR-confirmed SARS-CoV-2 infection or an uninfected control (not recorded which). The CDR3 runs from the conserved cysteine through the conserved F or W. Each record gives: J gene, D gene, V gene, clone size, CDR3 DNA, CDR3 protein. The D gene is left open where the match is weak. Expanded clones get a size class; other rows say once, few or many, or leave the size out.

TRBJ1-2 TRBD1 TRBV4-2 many TGTGCCAGCAGCCCGAGTAGCGGACAGGGGCACTATGGCTACACCTTC CASSPSSGQGHYGYTF
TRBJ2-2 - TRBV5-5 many TGTGCCAGCAGCTTGACGGGGTTGACCGGGGAGCTGTTTTTT CASSLTGLTGELFF
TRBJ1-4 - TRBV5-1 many TGCGCCAGCACCAGGCAGGGCGGACTTAATGAAAAACTGTTTTTT CASTRQGGLNEKLFF
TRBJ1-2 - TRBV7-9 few TGTGCCAGCAGCCCTGGGACGCCCGGGGGCTACACCTTC CASSPGTPGGYTF
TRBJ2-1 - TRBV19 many TGTGCCAGTAGTTCCCCCCCAGATTACAATGAGCAGTTCTTC CASSSPPDYNEQFF
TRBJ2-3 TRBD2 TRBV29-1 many TGCAGCGTTGAAGATCAAGCGGGGGGACGAGCAGATACGCAGTATTTT CSVEDQAGGRADTQYF
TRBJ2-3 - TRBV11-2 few TGTGCCAGCAGCTTAGATCGAAAAGGACAGACAGATACGCAGTATTTT CASSLDRKGQTDTQYF
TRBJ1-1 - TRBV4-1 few TGCGCCAGCAGCCAACTGAAGAACACTGAAGCTTTCTTT CASSQLKNTEAFF
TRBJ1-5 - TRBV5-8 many TGTGCCAGCAGCTTGATCTCAGGGAAGAGGAATCAGCCCCAGCATTTT CASSLISGKRNQPQHF
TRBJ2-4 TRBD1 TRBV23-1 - TGCGCCAGCAGTCACCACGCCGGGACAGCACTAGCCAAAAACATTCAGTACTTC CASSHHAGTALAKNIQYF
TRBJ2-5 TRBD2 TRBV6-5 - TGTGCCAGCAGTTACTTAGGGGCCACTAGCGGGGAAGAGACCCAGTACTTC CASSYLGATSGEETQYF
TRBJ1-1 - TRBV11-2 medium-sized TGTGCCAGCAGCTTAGATCTATGGAACATGAACACTGAAGCTTTCTTT CASSLDLWNMNTEAFF
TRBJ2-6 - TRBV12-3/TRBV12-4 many TGTGCCAGCAGTTTGTTAGCATCTGGGGCCAACGTCCTGACTTTC CASSLLASGANVLTF
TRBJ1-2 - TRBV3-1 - TGTGCCAGCAGCCAAGAGACAGGAATCTATGGCTACACCTTC CASSQETGIYGYTF
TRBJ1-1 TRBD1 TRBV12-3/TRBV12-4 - TGTGCCAGCAGCCAGGGGGGGGTGACTGAAGCTTTCTTT CASSQGGVTEAFF
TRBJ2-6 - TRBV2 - TGTGCCAGCAGCGCGGGGACCTCTGGGGCCAACGTCCTGACTTTC CASSAGTSGANVLTF
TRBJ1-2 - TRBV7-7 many TGTGCTAGCAGCTCGCAATATGGCTACACCTTC CASSSQYGYTF
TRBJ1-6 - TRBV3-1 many TGTGCCAGCAGCCCAGCGGACGATTCACCCCTCCACTTT CASSPADDSPLHF
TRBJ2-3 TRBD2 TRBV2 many TGTGCCAGCAGGCTGGGACTAGCGAGCACAGATACGCAGTATTTT CASRLGLASTDTQYF
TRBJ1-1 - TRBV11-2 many TGTGCCAGCAGCTTAGGGGCGGCCTTTGTAGCTTTCTTT CASSLGAAFVAFF
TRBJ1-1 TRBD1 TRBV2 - TGTGCCAGCAGTCGACAAACAGGGGGCACTGAAGCTTTCTTT CASSRQTGGTEAFF
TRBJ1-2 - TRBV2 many TGTGCCAGCAGTGTTAGGGCAGGGGCCTATGGCTACACCTTC CASSVRAGAYGYTF
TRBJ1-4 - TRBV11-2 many TGTGCCAGCAGCTTAGACAGGGCAACTAATGAAAAACTGTTTTTT CASSLDRATNEKLFF
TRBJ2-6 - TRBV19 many TGTGCCAGTAGTATATTGGAGGTCTACATCTCTGGGGCCAACGTCCTGACTTTC CASSILEVYISGANVLTF
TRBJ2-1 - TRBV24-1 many TGTGCCACCAGTGAGCATAACAATGAGCAGTTCTTC CATSEHNNEQFF
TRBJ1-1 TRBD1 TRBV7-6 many TGTGCCAGCAGCTTAGTAGGGGGCCCGTTGAACACTGAAGCTTTCTTT CASSLVGGPLNTEAFF
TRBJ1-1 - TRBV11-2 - TGTGCCAGCAGCTTAGGGGAATTGGGCACTGAAGCTTTCTTT CASSLGELGTEAFF
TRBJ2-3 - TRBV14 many TGTGCCAGCAGCCTGGATGGTACGCAGTATTTT CASSLDGTQYF
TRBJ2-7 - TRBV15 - TGTGCCACCAGCAGAGATCCCCCCGTAATTAGATACGAGCAGTACTTC CATSRDPPVIRYEQYF